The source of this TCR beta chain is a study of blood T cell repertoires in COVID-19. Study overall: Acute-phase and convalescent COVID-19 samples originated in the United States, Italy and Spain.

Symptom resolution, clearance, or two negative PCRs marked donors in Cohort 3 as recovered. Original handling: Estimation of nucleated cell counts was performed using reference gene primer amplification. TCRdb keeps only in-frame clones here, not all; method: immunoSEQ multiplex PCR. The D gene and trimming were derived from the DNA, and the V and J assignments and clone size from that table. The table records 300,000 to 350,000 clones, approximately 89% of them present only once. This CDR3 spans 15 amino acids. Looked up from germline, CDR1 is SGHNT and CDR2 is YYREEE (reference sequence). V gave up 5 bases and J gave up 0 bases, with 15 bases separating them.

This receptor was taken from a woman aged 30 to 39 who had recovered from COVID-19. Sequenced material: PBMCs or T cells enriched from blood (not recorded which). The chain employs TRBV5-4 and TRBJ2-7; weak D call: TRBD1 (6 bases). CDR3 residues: CASRSPDSPSYEQYF. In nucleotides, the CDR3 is TGTGCCAGCAGGTCTCCGGACAGCCCCTCCTACGAGCAGTACTTC.